This T cell receptor beta chain was recovered during a study of CD8 T cells in ankylosing spondylitis. V was clipped by 7 bases and J by 4 bases, with 17 bases between them. Germline V gene data show CDR1 as GTSNPN and CDR2 as SVGIG (reference sequence). The CDR3 has 14 residues. Many counts were recorded for this clonotype. Antigen unknown. Quantitative molecular-barcoded 5'-RACE generated the TCR beta libraries. One entry per CDR3 protein results from TCRdb running MiXCR on the 5' RACE reads. This sample has 500,000 or so distinct CDR3 sequences, with about 5.2% found just once. The study's findings and limits: Prior literature has documented some motif variants in synovial fluid and blood from reactive arthritis. Disease-linked clones reportedly concentrated significantly in matched ankylosing spondylitis synovial fluid. Those disease-linked clones were CD8+; they were also relatively rare in peripheral blood. Fewer than 10 highly homologous variants made up a TCR beta motif that seemed to typify ankylosing spondylitis blood.

The rearrangement uses TRBV30 and TRBJ1-3, with D possibly matching TRBD1 (5 bases). The sequenced sample was blood, either unsorted or a sorted T cell fraction (not recorded which). The source is a male donor with ankylosing spondylitis. This chain's CDR3 is CASRGVVEGNTIYF. The CDR3 DNA sequence: TGTGCCTCGAGGGGCGTGGTAGAAGGAAACACCATATATTTT.